These 21 T cell receptor beta chains were all obtained from the same sample, sequenced in a study of T cell responses to AZD1222 COVID-19 vaccine (dated by TCRdb to the early 2020s). Receptors were amplified or captured by the immunoSEQ multiplex PCR assay. Sourced from immuneACCESS, this table was stored by TCRdb with only in-frame sequences that have V and J called. A share of the clones is absent; for the studies checked, an unresolved V gene accounts for under half, and the remainder has no known explanation. The sample table holds roughly 70,000 clones, of which approximately 80% were seen once. Under 7% of the sample is taken by the ten largest. The intended sense of this specimen's time point label: baseline before first vaccination. The sequences come from peripheral blood, collected on day 0 of AZD1222 vaccination. The origin of the receptors is an adult in good health.

This chain links TRBV9 with TRBJ1-4, with unresolved D. The CDR3 loop spans 15 amino acids. V was cut by 0 bases and J by 4 bases, with 10 bases left in between. Per the germline V gene, CDR1 is SGDLS and CDR2 is YYNGEE. CDR3 in DNA: TGTGCCAGCAGCGTAGGAAACAGTCTTAATGAAAAACTGTTTTTT. It translates to CASSVGNSLNEKLFF.

This chain links TRBV3-1 (or the pseudogene TRBV3-2) with TRBJ2-5, with unresolved D. Germline CDR1 reads LGHDT; CDR2 reads YNNKEL (reference sequence). The ends were cut back, 6 bases at V and 5 bases at J, with 13 bases in the middle. The CDR3 totals 13 residues. CDR3: CASRPSGRETQYF. CDR3 nucleotide sequence: TGTGCCAGCAGGCCTAGTGGGCGTGAGACCCAGTACTTC.

The gene calls are TRBV25-1 and TRBJ1-6; 9 bases are a match to TRBD1. This CDR3 has 15 residues. The V gene end was trimmed by 1 base and the J gene end by 5 bases; junction bases not matched to a gene: 0. From germline, CDR1 is MGHDK and CDR2 SYGVNS. The CDR3 protein is CASSEWDRDNSPLHF. The CDR3 DNA reads as TGTGCCAGCAGTGAATGGGACAGGGATAATTCACCCCTCCACTTT. Based on the CDR3 plus reference TRBV25-1 and TRBJ1-6, the full variable domain is EADIYQTPRYLVIGTGKKITLECSQTMGHDKMYWYQQDPGMELHLIHYSYGVNSTEKGDLSSESTVSRIRTEHFPLTLESARPSHTSQYLCASSEWDRDNSPLHFGNGTRLTVT.

The rearrangement joins TRBV6-2 or TRBV6-3 to TRBJ1-4; D unclear. The V end was cut by 0 bases, the J end by 4 bases, with 9 bases between. Germline CDR1 is MNHEY and CDR2 is SVGEGT. This CDR3 contains 15 residues. CDR3 DNA: TGTGCCAGCAGTTACTCGTGGGCCGGTAATGAAAAACTGTTTTTT. Its protein product is CASSYSWAGNEKLFF.

This rearrangement joins TRBV29-1 to TRBJ1-2; a weak D match, TRBD1 (5 bases). Trimming removed 3 bases from V and 2 bases from J, with 10 bases in between. Germline assignment: CDR1 SQVTM and CDR2 ANQGSEA. This CDR3 has 13 amino acids. As DNA, the CDR3 is TGCAGCGTTGAGTCGGGGCCGAACTATGGCTACACCTTC. Amino acid sequence: CSVESGPNYGYTF.

The chain links TRBV19 to TRBJ2-7; 7 bases align to TRBD2. The CDR3 totals 15 residues. The junction had 11 bases not matched to a gene; V was cut back by 6 bases and J by 3 bases. Germline V gene lookup returns CDR1 LNHDA and CDR2 SQIVND (reference sequence). The CDR3 region is CASRRTGRQGYEQYF. CDR3 in DNA: TGTGCCAGTAGGCGGACCGGGAGGCAGGGCTACGAGCAGTACTTC.

This chain connects TRBV6-5 to TRBJ1-2; D gene ambiguous. Germline lookup yields CDR1 MNHEY and CDR2 SVGAGI. The V and J ends lost 6 bases and 7 bases respectively, with 12 bases between them. The CDR3 contains 12 residues. Written as DNA, the CDR3 is TGTGCCAGCAGCTCCACTACCGGTGGCTACACCTTC. Translating gives CASSSTTGGYTF.

This clone was observed a single time. This sequence joins TRBV10-3 and TRBJ1-6; unclear D gene. Trimming removed 3 bases at V and 6 bases at J, with 3 bases between. Germline V gives CDR1 ENHRY, CDR2 SYGVKD. The CDR3 extends over 12 amino acids. The chain's CDR3 is CAISEPNSPLHF. In DNA form, the CDR3 reads TGTGCCATCAGTGAACCTAATTCACCCCTCCACTTT.

This clone was seen a handful of times. The chain combines TRBV2 with TRBJ1-2; D possibly corresponds to TRBD1 (6 bases). Looked up from germline, CDR1 is SNHLY and CDR2 is FYNNEI. CDR3 size: 13 residues. Trimming pared 11 bases from V and 7 bases from J, leaving 20 bases between. CDR3 sequence: CASQGGQLSGYTF. The CDR3 bases are TGTGCCTCACAAGGGGGACAATTAAGTGGCTACACCTTC. Supplemented by reference TRBV2 and TRBJ1-2, the full variable domain reads EPEVTQTPSHQVTQMGQEVILRCVPISNHLYFYWYRQILGQKVEFLVSFYNNEISEKSEIFDDQFSVERPDGSNFTLKIRSTKLEDSAMYFCASQGGQLSGYTFGSGTRLTVV.

The rearrangement uses TRBV30 and TRBJ2-2; perhaps TRBD2 as D (5 bases). CDR3 length: 14 residues. From germline, CDR1 is GTSNPN and CDR2 SVGIG (reference sequence). Trimming left V 5 bases short and J 9 bases short, with 19 bases between. CDR3 nucleotide sequence: TGTGCCTGGTCTGCTCCGGGGATCAGGCGGGAGCTGTTTTTT. This encodes CAWSAPGIRRELFF.

This clone was picked up a small number of times. The chain recombines TRBV7-8 with TRBJ1-4; D is possibly TRBD1 (6 bases). CDR3 length equals 16 residues. Germline V CDR1 and CDR2: SGHVS, FQNEAQ. Trimming pared 5 bases from V and 7 bases from J, leaving 20 bases between. CDR3 sequence: CASSAQRQVVREKLFF. The CDR3 nucleotides are TGTGCCAGCAGCGCCCAGAGACAGGTCGTTCGTGAAAAACTGTTTTTT.

The genes are TRBV10-2 and TRBJ1-1, with TRBD1 matching 7 bases. Germline lookup yields CDR1 WSHSY and CDR2 SAAADI. V was clipped by 10 bases and J by 4 bases; unmatched bases: 12. This CDR3 comprises 14 residues. CDR3 in amino acids: CATKSEGAITEAFF. DNA for the CDR3: TGCGCCACTAAGAGCGAGGGGGCTATCACTGAAGCTTTCTTT.

The rearrangement links TRBV6-5 to TRBJ2-2; 7 bases are shared with TRBD1. The length of the CDR3 is 14 residues. Germline V gives CDR1 MNHEY, CDR2 SVGAGI. Trimming cost V 5 bases and J 6 bases; bases outside gene matches: 6. The chain's CDR3 is CASSPPGGSGELFF. CDR3 DNA sequence: TGTGCCAGCAGTCCTCCAGGGGGTTCCGGGGAGCTGTTTTTT.

This clone was recorded once. This rearrangement joins TRBV7-9 to TRBJ1-1, with D hard to call. Germline V gives CDR1 SEHNR, CDR2 FQNEAQ (reference sequence). CDR3 length equals 14 residues. V lost 1 base to trimming and J lost 7 bases, with 13 bases between them. As DNA, the CDR3 is TGTGCCAGCAGCTTAGTGGTGGGCTCAAGTGAAGCTTTCTTT. Its protein is CASSLVVGSSEAFF.

DNA of the CDR3: TGCGCCAGCAGTGTGAGACTAGCCGGCGAGCAGTACTTC. Its protein is CASSVRLAGEQYF. The chain has TRBV10-1 and TRBJ2-7, with 7 bases fitting TRBD2. V dropped 4 bases and J dropped 6; count of bases not matched to a gene: 6. The CDR3 totals 13 residues. In germline, CDR1 is WNHNN, CDR2 SYGVQD (reference sequence).

V and J are TRBV5-4 and TRBJ2-3, with D uncertain. Looked up from germline, CDR1 is SGHNT and CDR2 is YYREEE (reference sequence). The CDR3 loop spans 15 amino acids. The ends were cut back, 0 bases at V and 1 base at J, with 9 bases in the middle. CDR3 protein: CASSLDLPGTDTQYF. CDR3 nucleotide sequence: TGTGCCAGCAGCTTGGATCTCCCGGGCACAGATACGCAGTATTTT.

This clone was seen a few times. The chain links TRBV11-1 to TRBJ2-7; D is possibly TRBD1 (5 bases). V was shortened by 4 bases and J by 2 bases, with 18 bases between the two germline ends. In germline, CDR1 is SGHAT, CDR2 FQDESV (reference sequence). This CDR3 is 16 amino acids long. CDR3 nucleotides: TGTGCCAGCAGCTCCGCTGGGCAGGGTGGCACCTACGAGCAGTACTTC. Its protein is CASSSAGQGGTYEQYF. The variable domain in full, with the rest retrieved from reference TRBV11-1 and TRBJ2-7, is EAEVAQSPRYKITEKSQAVAFWCDPISGHATLYWYRQILGQGPELLVQFQDESVVDDSQLPKDRFSAERLKGVDSTLKIQPAELGDSAMYLCASSSAGQGGTYEQYFGPGTRLTVT.

This clone came up a few times. The rearrangement links TRBV2 to TRBJ2-7; possibly TRBD1 for D (7 bases). V was pared by 10 bases and J by 3 bases, with 19 bases between. The CDR3 is 14 amino acids. The germline V gene has CDR1 SNHLY and CDR2 FYNNEI. The CDR3: CATVGQEGVYEQYF. The CDR3 DNA sequence: TGTGCCACCGTCGGACAGGAGGGCGTCTACGAGCAGTACTTC.

This clone was found a few times. The chain has TRBV11-3 and TRBJ2-2; D remains unclear. The CDR3 length is 13 residues. Per the germline V gene, CDR1 is SGHNT and CDR2 is YENEEA. Trimming shortened V by 5 bases and J by 4 bases, and 8 bases separated the two germline ends. CDR3 nucleotides: TGTGCCAGCAGCCGAGATGGCACCGGGGAGCTGTTTTTT. It translates to CASSRDGTGELFF. Full variable domain (missing parts from reference TRBV11-3 and TRBJ2-2): EAGVVQSPRYKIIEKKQPVAFWCNPISGHNTLYWYLQNLGQGPELLIRYENEEAVDDSQLPKDRFSAERLKGVDSTLKIQPAELGDSAVYLCASSRDGTGELFFGEGSRLTVL.

This clone appeared a single time. This chain joins TRBV11-1 and TRBJ1-1; D perhaps matches TRBD1 (6 bases). V was cut by 8 bases and J by 8 bases, with 15 bases left in between. Germline V gives CDR1 SGHAT, CDR2 FQDESV (reference sequence). This CDR3 contains 12 residues. The CDR3 DNA sequence: TGTGCCAGCCAACATCGGGGGGCAGAAGCTTTCTTT. It is translated as CASQHRGAEAFF.

The V call is TRBV24-1, the J call TRBJ2-2; no firm D call. This CDR3 spans 12 amino acids. Trimming stripped 0 bases from V and 7 bases from J, with 2 bases between. Germline lookup yields CDR1 KGHDR and CDR2 SFDVKD. The CDR3 sequence is CATSDLSGELFF. Here the CDR3 DNA reads TGTGCCACCAGTGATTTGAGCGGGGAGCTGTTTTTT.